This entry lists 24 T cell receptor beta chains sequenced from one sample in a study of CD8+ T cells in alopecia areata. The treatment was: oral pan-JAK inhibitor, 5-10 mg twice daily. cDNA reverse transcribed from extracted RNA served as the sequencing template. Here immunoSEQ multiplex PCR was the method, and the copy in TCRdb shows in-frame clones only, minus some. The sample has approximately 210,000 clones, under 70% seen once. The sample in question was CD4+ T cells sorted from blood, obtained at week 4, from a patient treated with tofacitinib. The receptors were sampled from a human donor with alopecia areata.

This rearrangement joins TRBV29-1 to TRBJ2-2; tentative D call: TRBD1 (6 bases). Trimming removed 3 bases at V and 2 bases at J, with 10 bases between. The CDR3 runs to 14 residues. The germline CDR1 and CDR2 sequences are SQVTM and ANQGSEA. CDR3: CSVDPGANTGELFF. CDR3 DNA: TGCAGCGTTGACCCAGGGGCAAACACCGGGGAGCTGTTTTTT.

The chain combines TRBV30 with TRBJ1-5; no definite D call. The V gene's germline CDR1 is GTSNPN and CDR2 SVGIG (reference sequence). V lost 1 base to trimming and J lost 1 base, with 8 bases between them. This CDR3 is built from 14 residues. CDR3 nucleotide sequence: TGTGCCTGGAGTGAAGGGATCAGCAATCAGCCCCAGCATTTT. Amino acids: CAWSEGISNQPQHF.

This clone came up a few times. The J gene is TRBJ1-2, the V gene TRBV30; the D gene is possibly TRBD1 (6 bases). The V end was cut by 4 bases, the J end by 10 bases, with 16 bases between. CDR1 is GTSNPN and CDR2 is SVGIG in the germline V gene (reference sequence). The length of the CDR3 is 12 residues. CDR3 coding DNA: TGTGCCTGGACCGGGGGCCCTGGGACCTACACCTTC. This sequence encodes CAWTGGPGTYTF.

J is TRBJ2-6 and V is TRBV7-8; possibly TRBD2 for D (6 bases). Trimming took off 0 bases at V and 4 bases at J, with 13 bases between the two ends. This CDR3 contains 17 residues. The germline V gene has CDR1 SGHVS and CDR2 FQNEAQ. CDR3 coding DNA: TGTGCCAGCAGCTTAGCGGAGGGGCTCTCGGGGGCCAACGTCCTGACTTTC. Translating gives CASSLAEGLSGANVLTF.

This sequence joins TRBV15 and TRBJ2-1; D perhaps matches TRBD1 (6 bases). Trimming took 3 bases from V and 9 from J, leaving 9 bases between them. CDR3 length: 12 amino acids. Germline V gene data show CDR1 as LNHNV and CDR2 as YYDKDF (reference sequence). The CDR3 nucleotides read TGTGCCACCAGCAGTAGAGGGGGTGAGCAGTTCTTC. Amino acids: CATSSRGGEQFF.

This clone occurred a few times. The V call is TRBV30, the J call TRBJ1-1; D may be TRBD1 (5 bases). The CDR3 runs to 12 residues. Trimming cost V 4 bases and J 4 bases, with 10 bases left between them. Per the germline V gene, CDR1 is GTSNPN and CDR2 is SVGIG (reference sequence). The CDR3: CAWTHTGTEAFF. For the CDR3, the DNA is TGTGCCTGGACTCATACAGGCACTGAAGCTTTCTTT.

This clone was seen a handful of times. CDR3 DNA sequence: TGTGCCAGCAGCTTGGTCGGGCAGGGCTACGAGCAGTACTTC. Translating it yields CASSLVGQGYEQYF. The gene calls are TRBV5-4 and TRBJ2-7; D is perhaps TRBD1 (5 bases). This CDR3 is built from 14 residues. Trimming took 0 bases from V and 3 from J, leaving 10 bases between them. Germline loops: CDR1 SGHNT, CDR2 YYREEE (reference sequence). The full variable domain, with the rest looked up from reference TRBV5-4 and TRBJ2-7, is ETGVTQSPTHLIKTRGQQVTLRCSSQSGHNTVSWYQQALGQGPQFIFQYYREEENGRGNFPPRFSGLQFPNYSSELNVNALELDDSALYLCASSLVGQGYEQYFGPGTRLTVT.

The genes are TRBV2 and TRBJ2-5; 9 bases align to TRBD1. Germline CDR1 is SNHLY and CDR2 is FYNNEI. After removal of 8 bases from V and 4 bases from J, the junction contained 5 bases not matched to a gene. This CDR3 has 13 residues. CDR3 sequence (DNA): TGTGCCAGCGGATTGACAGGGGGAGAGACCCAGTACTTC. It translates to CASGLTGGETQYF. Full variable domain (rest looked up from reference TRBV2 and TRBJ2-5): EPEVTQTPSHQVTQMGQEVILRCVPISNHLYFYWYRQILGQKVEFLVSFYNNEISEKSEIFDDQFSVERPDGSNFTLKIRSTKLEDSAMYFCASGLTGGETQYFGPGTRLLVL.

In its sample, this clone was seen a few times. This rearrangement joins TRBV18 to TRBJ2-5; 11 nucleotides match TRBD1. The DNA end lines up better with TRBJ2-7; the J call may be wrong. The germline CDR1 and CDR2 sequences are KGHSH and LQKENI. The CDR3 runs 14 residues. CDR3 DNA: TGTGCCAGCTCACCACCGGGGACAGGGGGCGAGCAGTACTTC. It codes for CASSPPGTGGEQYF.

The chain has TRBV2 and TRBJ1-4, with D unresolved. CDR1 and CDR2 (germline): SNHLY, FYNNEI. The CDR3 loop spans 14 amino acids. The germline V and J ends were trimmed by 5 bases and 4 bases, with 11 bases remaining between them. The DNA of the CDR3 is TGTGCCAGCAGTTTGGGTACGGGTAATGAAAAACTGTTTTTT. Translated, it gives CASSLGTGNEKLFF.

This clone was seen only a few times. V is TRBV11-2 and J is TRBJ2-7; 10 bases match TRBD1. CDR1 SGHAT and CDR2 FQNNGV come from the germline V gene. The CDR3 extends over 17 amino acids. V was clipped by 5 bases and J by 2 bases; unmatched bases: 12. The CDR3 DNA reads as TGTGCCAGCAGCCCAATCGACAGGGGGCGAGCGACCTACGAGCAGTACTTC. It specifies CASSPIDRGRATYEQYF. Drawing the rest from reference TRBV11-2 and TRBJ2-7, the complete variable domain is EAGVAQSPRYKIIEKRQSVAFWCNPISGHATLYWYQQILGQGPKLLIQFQNNGVVDDSQLPKDRFSAERLKGVDSTLKIQPAKLEDSAVYLCASSPIDRGRATYEQYFGPGTRLTVT.

The V call is TRBV2, the J call TRBJ2-5; 10 bases fit TRBD2. The germline CDR1 and CDR2 sequences are SNHLY and FYNNEI. This CDR3 is 15 amino acids long. V gave up 6 bases and J gave up 1 base; unmatched junction bases: 5. CDR3 nucleotides: TGTGCCAGCAGAGGGCAGCGGGGGGGCCAAGAGACCCAGTACTTC. Translating it yields CASRGQRGGQETQYF.

This clone occurred once. The J gene is TRBJ1-5, the V gene TRBV2; the match to TRBD1 covers 10 bases. This CDR3 is built from 14 residues. From germline, CDR1 is SNHLY and CDR2 FYNNEI. V shed 3 bases, J shed 6 bases, and the junction held 2 bases outside the gene matches. The CDR3 nucleotides read TGTGCCAGCAGTGACCGGACAGGGGGTCAGCCCCAGCATTTT. Protein: CASSDRTGGQPQHF. Variable domain in full (rest from reference TRBV2 and TRBJ1-5): EPEVTQTPSHQVTQMGQEVILRCVPISNHLYFYWYRQILGQKVEFLVSFYNNEISEKSEIFDDQFSVERPDGSNFTLKIRSTKLEDSAMYFCASSDRTGGQPQHFGDGTRLSIL.

Concerning this clone: Distinct nucleotide sequences in the sample also encode this CDR3. The chain joins TRBV5-1 to TRBJ1-2; no reliable D call. Germline V gene sequence: CDR1 SGHRS, CDR2 YFSETQ. Trimming stripped 0 bases from V and 0 bases from J, with 6 bases between. The CDR3 sequence is 14 residues long. The CDR3 nucleotides read TGCGCCAGCAGCTTGGAGGGATCTAACTATGGCTACACCTTC. Translating it yields CASSLEGSNYGYTF.

This clone has a handful of counts. The chain uses TRBV7-2 and TRBJ2-5; maybe TRBD2 (6 bases). The V and J ends lost 5 bases and 5 bases respectively, with 15 bases between them. The CDR3 runs 14 residues. Per germline, CDR1 SGHTA and CDR2 FQGNSA. CDR3 loop: CASSRLWGVETQYF. The CDR3 DNA follows: TGTGCCAGCAGCCGCTTGTGGGGGGTGGAGACCCAGTACTTC.

This clone was counted only a few times. The chain couples TRBV5-4 to TRBJ2-5; D is unresolved. In germline, CDR1 is SGHNT, CDR2 YYREEE (reference sequence). This CDR3 spans 11 amino acids. Trimming stripped 2 bases from V and 1 base from J, with 0 bases between. CDR3 bases: TGTGCCAGCAGCTTCCAAGAGACCCAGTACTTC. Translated, it gives CASSFQETQYF.

The rearrangement joins TRBV7-9 to TRBJ1-2; a weak D match, TRBD1 (6 bases). The V gene lost 5 bases and the J gene lost 7 bases, with 11 bases spanning the gap. CDR3 length equals 12 residues. Per the germline V gene, CDR1 is SEHNR and CDR2 is FQNEAQ (reference sequence). CDR3 loop: CASSAQGIGYTF. The CDR3 nucleotides read TGTGCCAGCAGCGCACAGGGTATTGGCTACACCTTC.

There are a few counts of this clone. J is TRBJ1-2 and V is TRBV2, with 9 bases aligning to TRBD1. The CDR3 runs 17 residues. CDR1 is SNHLY and CDR2 is FYNNEI in the germline V gene. Germline trimming cut 0 bases from V and 8 bases from J; bases unmatched to any gene: 13. CDR3 coding DNA: TGTGCCAGCAGTGAAGCGGGGGGGACAGGGATCCGGTTAGGCTACACCTTC. Its protein product is CASSEAGGTGIRLGYTF. The full variable domain, in which reference TRBV2 and TRBJ1-2 provide the parts outside the CDR3, is EPEVTQTPSHQVTQMGQEVILRCVPISNHLYFYWYRQILGQKVEFLVSFYNNEISEKSEIFDDQFSVERPDGSNFTLKIRSTKLEDSAMYFCASSEAGGTGIRLGYTFGSGTRLTVV.

This clone was recorded once. This chain joins TRBV29-1 and TRBJ2-5; D uncertain. Germline V gene lookup returns CDR1 SQVTM and CDR2 ANQGSEA. This CDR3 spans 15 amino acids. Trimming took 0 bases from V and 2 from J, leaving 13 bases between them. The CDR3 here is CSVEDRVTNQETQYF. The DNA of the CDR3 is TGCAGCGTTGAAGATCGAGTGACAAATCAAGAGACCCAGTACTTC.

This chain connects TRBV7-8 to TRBJ1-5; D gene unclear. V was cut by 1 base and J by 4 bases, with 11 bases left in between. The CDR3 is made up of 15 amino acids. Germline V gene sequence: CDR1 SGHVS, CDR2 FQNEAQ. CDR3 coding DNA: TGTGCCAGCAGCTTAGGGCGGGGTAGGAATCAGCCCCAGCATTTT. Its translation is CASSLGRGRNQPQHF.

This clone is medium-sized in the sample. An end of the junction differs from the germline gene, which may be a read error. This rearrangement joins TRBV4-3 to TRBJ2-1; 13 nucleotides agree with TRBD2. This CDR3 comprises 12 residues. Per the germline V gene, CDR1 is LGHNA and CDR2 is YSLEER. As DNA, the CDR3 is TGCGCCAGCAGCGGACTAGCGGGGGCCCCAATCTTC. Translated, it gives CASSGLAGAPIF.

This clone was detected once. The chain combines TRBV7-9 with TRBJ2-3, with 8 bases lining up with TRBD1. Germline values: CDR1 SEHNR, CDR2 FQNEAQ (reference sequence). The CDR3 runs to 15 residues. Trimming removed 5 bases from V and 7 bases from J; junction bases left unmatched: 11. DNA for the CDR3: TGTGCCAGCAGCGGGGAGGAGACAGGGGTGAATACGCAGTATTTT. Translation gives CASSGEETGVNTQYF. The entire variable domain, with the rest obtained from reference TRBV7-9 and TRBJ2-3, is as follows: DTGVSQNPRHKITKRGQNVTFRCDPISEHNRLYWYRQTLGQGPEFLTYFQNEAQLEKSRLLSDRFSAERPKGSFSTLEIQRTEQGDSAMYLCASSGEETGVNTQYFGPGTRLTVL.

The chain links TRBV10-3 to TRBJ1-2; 10 bases line up with TRBD1. Germline trimming cut 0 bases from V and 0 bases from J; bases unmatched to any gene: 4. The CDR3 is 17 residues long. Germline lookup yields CDR1 ENHRY and CDR2 SYGVKD. DNA of the CDR3: TGTGCCATCAGTGAGTCGGGACAGGGGAGTCCTAACTATGGCTACACCTTC. Amino acid sequence: CAISESGQGSPNYGYTF.

This chain links TRBV29-1 with TRBJ2-1, with unresolved D. V lost 6 bases and J 0 bases, leaving 3 bases between the germline ends. From germline, CDR1 is SQVTM and CDR2 ANQGSEA. The CDR3 consists of 11 residues. DNA for the CDR3: TGCAGCGTAAGCTCCTACAATGAGCAGTTCTTC. Protein product: CSVSSYNEQFF.